This TCR beta chain came from a study of CD8+CD57+ T cells in acquired aplastic anemia. The CDR3 length is 13 residues. CDR1 and CDR2 (germline): SQVTM, ANQGSEA. Trimming left V 2 bases short and J 2 bases short, with 10 bases between. Previously, flow cytometry had revealed CD8+CD57+ cell expansion in the patients chosen for sequencing. The template used for profiling TCR beta VDJ and CDR3 was genomic DNA. One entry per CDR3 protein results from TCRdb running MiXCR on the reads. Of about 190,000 distinct CDR3 sequences listed, 48% are singletons. The TCR originated in a human donor with aplastic anemia. Sequenced: sorted CD4+, CD8+, or CD8+CD57+ T cells (not recorded which) from PBMCs. The chain has TRBV29-1 and TRBJ2-7, with D unresolved. In nucleotides, the CDR3 is TGCAGCGTTGAATCTCGGAACGCCTACGAGCAGTACTTC. It specifies CSVESRNAYEQYF.